The entry below gives a single TCR beta chain sequence along with its context. This clone was seen only once. The target of this receptor is not known. No base-level quality is on record; no much larger clone is a single base apart. The immunoSEQ Assay was used to sequence TCRbeta CDR3 regions. After extraction, genomic DNA underwent amplification by bias-controlled multiplex PCR, followed by high-throughput sequencing. The source study handled its data this way. To quantify the absolute abundance of every unique TCRbeta CDR3 region, sequences were collapsed and filtered. T cell fraction was estimated by normalization of TCRbeta template counts to usable DNA, with usable DNA being measured through amplification of reference genes present in all nucleated cells. Repertoire TCRs were annotated as SARS-CoV-2-specific by exact matching of V gene, CDR3 amino acid sequence and J gene to a known reactive TCR set. MIRA supplied the reference SARS-CoV-2 TCR set, which was filtered for enrichment in COVID-19-positive ImmuneCODE repertoires so that public or cross-reactive TCRs were removed. Drawing on the MIRA antigens, annotated TCRs were analysed further at the level of specific ORF or position within ORF. Breadth was defined as annotated unique rearrangements over total unique productive rearrangements; depth was the summed frequency of those rearrangements. Two-sided Wilcoxon rank-sum tests were applied when comparing TCR breadth between groups. As stored in TCRdb, this immuneACCESS dataset retains in-frame rearrangements with V and J assigned. A fraction of the clones does not appear; measured against another copy, unresolved V genes explain less than half of the discrepancy, and the remainder lacks a known reason. From that table come the V and J calls and clone size; the DNA was used to work out D and trimming. The sample records 400,000 to 500,000 clones, around 89% of which are singletons. Of the sample, around 3.6% is held by the ten largest clones.

This entry is derived from a study of Ad26.COV2.S vaccination and SARS-CoV-2 variants (dated by TCRdb to the early 2020s). Broadly, across the study: Donors in the vaccine arm were drawn from COV1001, a multicentre, randomized, double-blind, placebo-controlled phase I-IIa trial testing Ad26.COV2.S in healthy adults. The TCR-sequenced set comprised approximately 32 samples: roughly 19 Ad26.COV2.S vaccine recipients, 5 placebo recipients and 8 SARS-CoV-2 convalescent individuals. Ad26.COV2.S was given intramuscularly at 5x10^10 or 1x10^11 viral particles, as a single shot or as two shots 56 days apart. Sequencing of the TCRbeta repertoire served to evaluate the specificity and breadth of SARS-CoV-2-reactive T cell receptors following Ad26.COV2.S vaccination. Trial participants were randomized into five groups of five: low-dose or high-dose Ad26.COV2.S given once or twice, or placebo on both occasions. Throughout the experiments and outcome assessment, investigators stayed blinded to trial group allocation.

The germline V gene sets CDR1 to MNHEY and CDR2 to SVGAGI. Ends trimmed: V by 6 bases, J by 3 bases; bases unmatched to a gene: 7. From cysteine to phenylalanine, the CDR3 is 14 amino acids long. This entry keeps only the CDR3 DNA: 42 bases, framed from base 1. Interpreted using the paper, the treatment or condition label stands for: around 19 received Ad26.COV2.S at low or high dose, single or two shots; 5 received placebo; per-sample allocation not given. Repertoires of vaccine and placebo recipients were sequenced from samples taken on day 63 after the first injection. In Cohort 1b, roughly 26 adults aged 18-55 years were enrolled at a single site in Boston, USA, between 29 July and 7 August 2020. Ad26.COV2.S consisted of a replication-incompetent adenovirus type 26 vector by which a prefusion-stabilized SARS-CoV-2 spike protein from the original Wuhan strain was expressed. The study at large found these results: The study was not powered to compare responses between vaccine doses or regimens. The authors noted that total T cell responses may have been underestimated by the TCR breadth and depth analyses. Comparable non-spike TCR breadth was observed between vaccine and placebo recipients, consistent with only spike being contained in the vaccine. Spike-specific TCR breadth was higher in Ad26.COV2.S recipients than in placebo recipients (P = 0.0014). After vaccination, substantial breadth of spike-specific CD8+ and CD4+ T cell responses was reported.

The sequence links TRBV6-5 to TRBJ1-1; 7 bases in the middle match TRBD1. This receptor was taken from a person aged 18 to 59 who received the Ad26.COV2.S COVID-19 vaccine or a placebo. Sequenced here: peripheral blood, sampled in a trial of Ad26.COV2.S vaccine versus placebo. The bases are TGTGCCAGCAGAACAGGGGCGAAGTACACTGAAGCTTTCTTT. It translates as CASRTGAKYTEAFF.